Shown below are 28 T cell receptor beta chains from a single sample sequenced in a study of blood T cell repertoires in COVID-19. Method: immunoSEQ multiplex PCR; TCRdb's copy keeps in-frame clones and lacks some. The sample lists 130,000 to 150,000 clones, approximately 80% seen once, with roughly 8.6% in the top ten. The sequenced material came from peripheral blood. These receptor sequences come from a woman of 80 years or more in a cohort sampled during active or convalescent COVID-19.

This chain uses TRBV19 with TRBJ1-1; 10 bases match TRBD1. The CDR3 has 14 amino acids. CDR1 and CDR2 (germline): LNHDA, SQIVND (reference sequence). V was clipped by 5 bases and J by 4 bases; unmatched bases: 4. The CDR3 is CASSGDRGFTEAFF. DNA of the CDR3: TGTGCCAGTAGTGGGGACAGGGGTTTCACTGAAGCTTTCTTT.

The rearrangement links TRBV6-6 to TRBJ1-2; 7 bases agree with TRBD1. From germline, CDR1 is MNHNY and CDR2 SVGAGI (reference sequence). V lost 4 bases to trimming and J lost 8 bases; unmatched junction nucleotides: 4. The CDR3 extends over 12 amino acids. DNA of the CDR3: TGTGCCAGCAGTTTGACAGGGTTCGGCTACACCTTC. Translation: CASSLTGFGYTF.

This rearrangement joins TRBV19 to TRBJ1-2; tentative D call: TRBD1 (5 bases). V was clipped by 6 bases and J by 1 base, with 15 bases between them. CDR1 LNHDA and CDR2 SQIVND come from the germline V gene (reference sequence). The CDR3 covers 15 residues. The DNA for the CDR3 is TGTGCCAGTAGACCGACAGCTAGTCTTAACTATGGCTACACCTTC. Encoded protein: CASRPTASLNYGYTF.

The J gene is TRBJ1-4, the V gene TRBV18; weak D call: TRBD1 (5 bases). Trimming removed 3 bases at V and 5 bases at J, with 13 bases between. Germline CDR1 and CDR2: KGHSH and LQKENI. The CDR3 contains 15 residues. The CDR3, as DNA: TGTGCCAGCTCACCCGGGTCAGGGCGAAATGAAAAACTGTTTTTT. Encoded protein: CASSPGSGRNEKLFF.

V gene TRBV7-6 combines with J gene TRBJ2-5; D gene ambiguous. The CDR3 covers 15 residues. The V and J ends lost 2 bases and 1 base respectively, with 11 bases between them. Germline V gene data show CDR1 as SGHVS and CDR2 as FNYEAQ. The CDR3 loop is CASSLRNSIQETQYF. The CDR3 region has the DNA TGTGCCAGCAGCTTAAGAAACAGCATCCAAGAGACCCAGTACTTC.

V usage is TRBV15 and J usage is TRBJ1-4; TRBD1 aligns across 11 bases. Per germline, CDR1 LNHNV and CDR2 YYDKDF (reference sequence). V lost 2 bases to trimming and J lost 6 bases; unmatched junction nucleotides: 11. The CDR3 is made up of 18 amino acids. CDR3 region: CATSRPTRTGGRDEKLFF. CDR3 nucleotide sequence: TGTGCCACCAGCAGACCCACCCGGACAGGGGGCAGGGATGAAAAACTGTTTTTT. The whole variable domain, remainder taken from reference TRBV15 and TRBJ1-4, is DAMVIQNPRYQVTQFGKPVTLSCSQTLNHNVMYWYQQKSSQAPKLLFHYYDKDFNNEADTPDNFQSRRPNTSFCFLDIRSPGLGDTAMYLCATSRPTRTGGRDEKLFFGSGTQLSVL.

J is TRBJ2-5 and V is TRBV11-2, with 7 bases fitting TRBD1. The CDR3 runs 14 residues. CDR1 SGHAT and CDR2 FQNNGV come from the germline V gene. With V trimmed by 3 bases and J by 4 bases, 5 bases remained unmatched. This CDR3 reads CASSFGGTAETQYF. CDR3 bases: TGTGCCAGCAGCTTTGGTGGGACAGCAGAGACCCAGTACTTC.

The chain has TRBV9 and TRBJ2-2; D is unclear. Germline CDR1 is SGDLS and CDR2 is YYNGEE. The CDR3 has 16 amino acids. V lost 4 bases and J 2 bases, leaving 15 bases between the germline ends. As DNA, the CDR3 is TGTGCCAGCAGCCCCCACCCCCCAGAAAACACCGGGGAGCTGTTTTTT. It translates to CASSPHPPENTGELFF. Combining the CDR3 with reference TRBV9 and TRBJ2-2 gives the whole variable domain DSGVTQTPKHLITATGQRVTLRCSPRSGDLSVYWYQQSLDQGLQFLIQYYNGEERAKGNILERFSAQQFPDLHSELNLSSLELGDSALYFCASSPHPPENTGELFFGEGSRLTVL.

The V call is TRBV7-2, the J call TRBJ1-2; 11 positions match TRBD1. The trim removed 5 bases at V and 8 bases at J, leaving 10 bases unmatched. CDR1 is SGHTA, CDR2 FQGNSA, per germline. CDR3 size: 15 residues. CDR3 protein: CASSNTGQGARGYTF. CDR3 sequence (DNA): TGTGCCAGCAGCAATACAGGACAGGGGGCGAGAGGCTACACCTTC.

The gene calls are TRBV4-1 and TRBJ1-1; tentative D call: TRBD1 (5 bases). V was shortened by 1 base and J by 9 bases, with 15 bases between the two germline ends. Germline CDR1 MGHRA, CDR2 YSYEKL. The CDR3 has 14 amino acids. CDR3 sequence reads: CASSQGRAGIQAFF. The CDR3 DNA reads TGCGCCAGCAGCCAAGGAAGAGCAGGGATCCAAGCTTTCTTT.

The chain has TRBV5-1 and TRBJ2-2; 9 positions match TRBD1. The germline gives CDR1 SGHRS, CDR2 YFSETQ. CDR3 length: 15 residues. After removal of 4 bases from V and 3 bases from J, the junction contained 4 bases not matched to a gene. In DNA, the CDR3 is TGCGCCAGCAGCGCCGGGACAGGGTACACCGGGGAGCTGTTTTTT. Protein: CASSAGTGYTGELFF.

This chain uses TRBV21-1 with TRBJ1-3; the D segment call TRBD1 is taken from the table without a DNA check. TRBV21-1 is an annotated pseudogene. The CDR3 extends over 15 amino acids. CDR3 residues: CARPSAQTVGNTIYF. The CDR3 DNA follows: TGTGCCAGGCCTTCAGCACAGACAGTTGGAAACACCATATATTTT.

The J gene is TRBJ2-1, the V gene TRBV9; 10 bases align to TRBD1. V trimming: 0 bases; J trimming: 5 bases; junction bases outside the gene matches: 8. From germline, CDR1 is SGDLS and CDR2 YYNGEE. The CDR3 is made up of 17 amino acids. Written as DNA, the CDR3 is TGTGCCAGCAGCGTAGGCGTGGGGGACAGGGGTAACAATGAGCAGTTCTTC. Protein product: CASSVGVGDRGNNEQFF.

In the case of this clone: An end of the junction differs from the germline gene, which may be a read error. V and J are TRBV18 and TRBJ2-3; the D gene is possibly TRBD2 (5 bases). The germline V gene has CDR1 KGHSH and CDR2 LQKENI. The CDR3 is made up of 12 amino acids. The CDR3 sequence: CASSPRGPPRDF. DNA for the CDR3: TGTGCCAGCTCACCAAGAGGTCCGCCGCGGGATTTT.

The DNA for the CDR3 is TGTGCCAGCAGCTTAGCGGGATTTAACTATGGCTACACCTTC. Its protein product is CASSLAGFNYGYTF. V usage is TRBV11-2 and J usage is TRBJ1-2; D unresolved. Germline assignment: CDR1 SGHAT and CDR2 FQNNGV. Trimming removed 1 base from V and 1 base from J, with 7 bases in between. This CDR3 has 14 amino acids.

The chain combines TRBV19 with TRBJ1-4; the D gene is possibly TRBD1 (6 bases). Trimming cost V 7 bases and J 2 bases, with 14 bases left between them. The V gene's germline CDR1 is LNHDA and CDR2 SQIVND (reference sequence). CDR3 length: 15 amino acids. CDR3 sequence reads: CASKPQGPTNEKLFF. The CDR3 DNA is TGTGCCAGTAAACCCCAGGGGCCGACTAATGAAAAACTGTTTTTT.

The chain is built from TRBV28 and TRBJ2-5; TRBD1 matches 7 bases. CDR1 is MDHEN and CDR2 is SYDVKM in the germline V gene. With 8 bases clipped from V and 1 base from J, the junction kept 7 bases outside the gene matches. This CDR3 has 14 amino acids. The CDR3 sequence: CASSVGGLQETQYF. The CDR3 DNA follows: TGTGCCAGCTCGGTAGGGGGCCTCCAAGAGACCCAGTACTTC.

In this sample, this clone turned up once. V usage is TRBV7-9 and J usage is TRBJ2-1; 8 bases match TRBD1. The CDR3 spans 13 residues. Germline V gives CDR1 SEHNR, CDR2 FQNEAQ (reference sequence). V shed 6 bases, J shed 5 bases, and the junction held 3 bases outside the gene matches. CDR3 sequence reads: CASRVDRDNEQFF. DNA for the CDR3: TGTGCCAGCAGGGTGGACAGGGACAATGAGCAGTTCTTC.

This clone appeared a single time. V gene TRBV6-1 combines with J gene TRBJ1-2; perhaps TRBD1 as D (6 bases). This CDR3 region has 13 residues. CDR1 and CDR2 (germline): MNHNS, SASEGT. Deletions cut 2 bases from V and 6 bases from J, with 10 bases between. The CDR3 DNA reads TGTGCCAGCAGTGAACAGGGGTGGGATGGCTACACCTTC. Its protein product is CASSEQGWDGYTF.

This clone was seen once. CDR3 coding DNA: TGTGCCAGCCGGACAGGCAAGGGTGAAAAACTGTTTTTT. This encodes CASRTGKGEKLFF. The chain links TRBV27 to TRBJ1-4, with 7 bases fitting TRBD1. The ends lost 8 bases at V and 7 bases at J; junction bases unmatched: 7. The germline V gene has CDR1 MNHEY and CDR2 SMNVEV (reference sequence). This CDR3 has 13 residues.

This chain links TRBV5-4 with TRBJ2-5; 10 nucleotides align to TRBD1. After removal of 8 bases from V and 5 bases from J, the junction contained 9 bases not matched to a gene. This CDR3 is 14 amino acids long. Per germline, CDR1 SGHNT and CDR2 YYREEE (reference sequence). The DNA for the CDR3 is TGTGCCAGTGGGGACAGGGGCCTTGAGGAGACCCAGTACTTC. Translated, it gives CASGDRGLEETQYF.

The V and J genes are TRBV19 and TRBJ1-2; possibly TRBD1 for D (6 bases). The CDR3 consists of 14 residues. The ends were cut back, 8 bases at V and 4 bases at J, with 17 bases in the middle. Germline V gene sequence: CDR1 LNHDA, CDR2 SQIVND (reference sequence). The CDR3 loop reads CASHTSAGAYGYTF. Written as DNA, the CDR3 is TGTGCCAGTCACACCTCGGCAGGGGCCTATGGCTACACCTTC.

J is TRBJ2-3 and V is TRBV4-1, with 8 bases identical to TRBD1. This CDR3 region has 16 residues. V trimming: 0 bases; J trimming: 1 base; junction bases outside the gene matches: 3. CDR1 is MGHRA, CDR2 YSYEKL, per germline. CDR3 residues: CASSQDSRGRTDTQYF. CDR3 nucleotide sequence: TGCGCCAGCAGCCAAGATTCCAGGGGGCGCACAGATACGCAGTATTTT.

The rearrangement joins TRBV10-3 to TRBJ1-1; 7 bases agree with TRBD1. Trimming took 5 bases from V and 2 from J; bases not matched to a gene: 5. The germline V gene encodes CDR1 ENHRY and CDR2 SYGVKD. The CDR3 runs 14 residues. The CDR3 bases are TGTGCCATCAGTTTTTACAGGGGCAACACTGAAGCTTTCTTT. Its translation: CAISFYRGNTEAFF.

This chain joins TRBV18 and TRBJ1-3; the match to TRBD1 covers 8 bases. V gave up 3 bases and J gave up 8 bases; unmatched junction bases: 9. Germline CDR1 reads KGHSH; CDR2 reads LQKENI. The CDR3 is made up of 15 amino acids. Here the CDR3 reads CASSPIGTGFDTIYF. The CDR3 nucleotides read TGTGCCAGCTCACCGATCGGGACAGGTTTTGACACCATATATTTT.

The CDR3 is CASTEGSYNEQFF. The DNA for the CDR3 is TGTGCCAGCACGGAGGGCTCCTACAATGAGCAGTTCTTC. The chain is built from TRBV2 and TRBJ2-1, with a tentative D call TRBD2 (6 bases). V was pared by 7 bases and J by 0 bases, with 7 bases between. Germline V gene lookup returns CDR1 SNHLY and CDR2 FYNNEI. This CDR3 has 13 amino acids.

The chain is built from TRBV7-3 and TRBJ1-3; D unclear. V dropped 2 bases and J dropped 4 bases, with 6 bases sitting between them. Germline assignment: CDR1 SGHTA and CDR2 FQGTGA. This CDR3 has 13 amino acids. The CDR3 region has the DNA TGTGCCAGCAGCTTATTTCGGGGAAACACCATATATTTT. As protein: CASSLFRGNTIYF.

The chain combines TRBV5-4 with TRBJ2-2; TRBD1 agrees at 9 bases. Germline CDR1 SGHNT, CDR2 YYREEE (reference sequence). With 3 bases clipped from V and 3 bases from J, the junction kept 3 bases outside the gene matches. The CDR3 runs 15 residues. The CDR3 DNA sequence: TGTGCCAGCAGCTGGTGGGACAGGGACACCGGGGAGCTGTTTTTT. The encoded protein is CASSWWDRDTGELFF.